The 7 T cell receptor beta chains given below trace back to one sample, sequenced in a study of TIL therapy for anti-PD-1-resistant metastatic lung cancer. The immunoSEQ assay was v3. Measured with immunoSEQ multiplex PCR; TCRdb has only the in-frame clones, and not every one. This table holds more than 20,000 clones, around 71% found once. The sample's time point: pre-treatment sample, taken before nivolumab and TIL therapy. Specimen: blood, collected at baseline. These receptor sequences come from a person aged 25-79 years with non-small cell lung cancer.

The gene calls are TRBV30 and TRBJ1-2; no firm D call. Trimming pared 1 base from V and 8 bases from J, leaving 17 bases between. Looked up from germline, CDR1 is GTSNPN and CDR2 is SVGIG (reference sequence). The CDR3 is 14 amino acids. The CDR3 here is CAWSAQDGLSGYTF. DNA for the CDR3: TGTGCCTGGAGTGCCCAGGACGGGCTGAGCGGCTACACCTTC.

In its sample, this clone was seen a few times. The chain employs TRBV4-3 and TRBJ1-5, with TRBD1 as a possible D gene (6 bases). Per germline, CDR1 LGHNA and CDR2 YSLEER. The CDR3 loop spans 15 amino acids. With 1 base removed from V and 7 bases from J, the gap between germline ends came to 14 bases. CDR3 nucleotide sequence: TGCGCCAGCAGCCAAGGCGGGGGGCGGGAGCAGCCCCAGCATTTT. As protein: CASSQGGGREQPQHF.

This sequence joins TRBV7-2 and TRBJ2-1; 12 bases are shared with TRBD2. This CDR3 has 18 amino acids. J gave up 8 bases and V 2 bases, and 13 bases lay outside the gene matches. Per germline, CDR1 SGHTA and CDR2 FQGNSA. The CDR3 coding sequence is TGTGCCAGCAGCTTAAATCCCATGACTAGCGGGAGAGTCGATGAGCAGTTCTTC. As protein: CASSLNPMTSGRVDEQFF.

This sequence joins TRBV7-9 and TRBJ1-2, with D uncertain. This CDR3 is built from 15 residues. Per the germline V gene, CDR1 is SEHNR and CDR2 is FQNEAQ (reference sequence). Between the trimmed V and J ends, which lost 5 bases and 3 bases, there was a span of 16 bases. The DNA of the CDR3 is TGTGCCAGCAGCCTGACGGGGATCGGGGACTATGGCTACACCTTC. Its protein product is CASSLTGIGDYGYTF.

The chain employs TRBV7-2 and TRBJ2-5; 8 bases agree with TRBD2. V gave up 2 bases and J gave up 4 bases; unmatched junction bases: 6. This CDR3 is built from 15 residues. The germline V gene encodes CDR1 SGHTA and CDR2 FQGNSA. The CDR3 protein is CASSLSGGRGETQYF. CDR3 sequence (DNA): TGTGCCAGCAGCTTATCGGGGGGGCGAGGAGAGACCCAGTACTTC.

This clone was observed a handful of times. V and J are TRBV7-9 and TRBJ1-1; the D gene is possibly TRBD1 (5 bases). V was cut by 5 bases and J by 6 bases, with 16 bases left in between. Germline V gene lookup returns CDR1 SEHNR and CDR2 FQNEAQ (reference sequence). The CDR3 extends over 14 amino acids. CDR3 residues: CASSPNTGIPEAFF. As DNA, the CDR3 is TGTGCCAGCAGCCCAAATACAGGAATCCCTGAAGCTTTCTTT.

The chain uses TRBV6-1 and TRBJ2-1; D gene uncertain. Trimming took off 2 bases at V and 6 bases at J, with 11 bases between the two ends. In germline, CDR1 is MNHNS, CDR2 SASEGT. This CDR3 comprises 14 residues. CDR3 sequence reads: CASSEILRSNEQFF. The CDR3 nucleotides are TGTGCCAGCAGTGAAATCCTGAGGAGCAATGAGCAGTTCTTC.